Listed below are T cell receptor beta chains from one sample, sequenced in a study of T cells in Graves' hyperthyroidism and ophthalmopathy. Each CDR3 protein is one row after TCRdb ran MiXCR on the multiplex PCR reads. This repertoire shows approximately 480,000 distinct CDR3 sequences, 20% to 25% found once; its top ten account for about 25%. The specimen was blood. These receptors were collected from a man younger than 30 with Graves' hyperthyroidism. Both conserved end residues are part of each CDR3. The D gene is left open where the match is weak. Size is omitted from some rows. Given values are once, few, many or a class for expanded clones.

TRBJ2-5 | TRBD2 | TRBV12-3/TRBV12-4 | many | TGTGCCAGCAGCCGTCTAGCGGGGGGACTAGAGACCCAGTACTTC | CASSRLAGGLETQYF
TRBJ1-5 | - | TRBV27 | few | TGTGCCAGCAGTTTGCACACGGGGGTAGATCAGCCCCAGCATTTT | CASSLHTGVDQPQHF
TRBJ2-2 | TRBD2 | TRBV6-1 | - | TGTGCCAGCAGTCTAGGACTAGCGGGGGTTACCGGGGAGCTGTTTTTT | CASSLGLAGVTGELFF
TRBJ2-3 | TRBD2 | TRBV13 | many | TGTGCCAGCTACATGCGGGGGGCTGTCACAGATACGCAGTATTTT | CASYMRGAVTDTQYF
TRBJ1-1 | - | TRBV6-1 | many | TGTGCCAGCAGAAGCAGGGGCTTCACTGAAGCTTTCTTT | CASRSRGFTEAFF
TRBJ2-5 | - | TRBV7-2 | many | TGTGCCAGCAGCAGCCGGAGGGCAGGCGGCCAAGAGACCCAGTACTTC | CASSSRRAGGQETQYF
TRBJ1-1 | - | TRBV2 | few | TGTGCCAGCATTGGGGCCCCCGGCACTGAAGCTTTCTTT | CASIGAPGTEAFF
TRBJ1-1 | - | TRBV29-1 | many | TGCAGCCCTCAGGGTCCAAGTGGGACTGAAGCTTTCTTT | CSPQGPSGTEAFF
TRBJ1-2 | - | TRBV6-5 | many | TGTGCCAGCAGTTCGATTGCTTCAGGGCTCTACACCTTC | CASSSIASGLYTF
TRBJ1-1 | - | TRBV5-1 | many | TGCGCCAGCAGCTTGGGGGCGTCGGGGAACACTGAAGCTTTCTTT | CASSLGASGNTEAFF
TRBJ1-2 | - | TRBV6-1 | - | TGTGCCAGCAGCGGGGGAGAGTACTATGGCTACACCTTC | CASSGGEYYGYTF
TRBJ2-5 | - | TRBV12-5 | many | TGTGCTAGTGGTTCACCCTTAGGGGAGACCCAGTACTTC | CASGSPLGETQYF
TRBJ2-2 | TRBD1 | TRBV29-1 | - | TGCAGCGTTGTAGGATTGGGGACAGCGAACACCGGGGAGCTGTTTTTT | CSVVGLGTANTGELFF
TRBJ2-2 | - | TRBV25-1 | many | TGTGCCAGCAGTGAGGGCAGGGCGAACACCGGGGAGCTGTTTTTT | CASSEGRANTGELFF
TRBJ2-2 | - | TRBV29-1 | many | TGCAGCGTTGTGAGTCCCGGTCCGAACACCGGGGAGCTGTTTTTT | CSVVSPGPNTGELFF
TRBJ1-2 | - | TRBV19 | few | TGTGCCAGTAGTATGCATAGGGGCTACACCTTC | CASSMHRGYTF
TRBJ1-2 | - | TRBV11-1 | - | TGTGCCAGCAGCTCCTTAGAGCTCCTTGTACGGAGAAGGGACTATGGCTACACCTTC | CASSSLELLVRRRDYGYTF
TRBJ2-7 | - | TRBV27 | many | TGTGCCAGCAGTTCCCGAGGGACCTACGAGCAGTACTTC | CASSSRGTYEQYF
TRBJ2-7 | - | TRBV18 | - | TGTGCCAGCTCGGAAGATACAGGGTGGGGCGAGCAGTACTTC | CASSEDTGWGEQYF
TRBJ2-5 | TRBD2 | TRBV6-1 | many | TGTGCCAGCAGCGGGGGGGCCAGCATGGAGACCCAGTACTTC | CASSGGASMETQYF
TRBJ2-7 | TRBD1 | TRBV4-1 | many | TGCGCCAGCAGCCCTCGACAGGGTAATACGTACGAGCAGTACTTC | CASSPRQGNTYEQYF
TRBJ1-5 | - | TRBV6-1 | - | TGTGCCAGCAAAAATCAGGGGAATAGCAATCAGCCCCAGCATTTT | CASKNQGNSNQPQHF
TRBJ1-1 | - | TRBV5-1 | - | TGCGCCAGCAGCTTGGGATTGGGGGGCACTGAATCTTTCTTT | CASSLGLGGTESFF
TRBJ1-1 | - | TRBV6-2/TRBV6-3 | - | TGTACCAGCAGCCGTGGAGAGAACATTGAAGCTTTCTTT | CTSSRGENIEAFF
TRBJ1-2 | - | TRBV12-3/TRBV12-4 | many | TGTGCCAGCAGTCCCCCGGGGGAGGTCAATGGCTACACCTTC | CASSPPGEVNGYTF
TRBJ2-2 | - | TRBV2 | many | TGTGCCAGCAGTGAAGCGGGACGGTCCACCGGGGAGCTGTTTTTT | CASSEAGRSTGELFF
TRBJ2-5 | TRBD2 | TRBV20-1 | many | TGCAGTGCTAGAGATATCCCCGGGACTAGCGGGGGAGGAGAGACCCAGTACTTC | CSARDIPGTSGGGETQYF
TRBJ2-7 | TRBD1 | TRBV10-3 | many | TGTGCCATCAGGGGGGACAGGGGCTCCTACGAGCAGTACTTC | CAIRGDRGSYEQYF
TRBJ1-1 | - | TRBV7-6 | - | TGTGCCAGCAGCCTCATTTTTGGCCTCAACACTGAAGCTTTCTTT | CASSLIFGLNTEAFF
TRBJ1-5 | - | TRBV27 | - | TGTGCCAGCAGTGGCGGGCGTCAGCCCCAGCATTTT | CASSGGRQPQHF
TRBJ2-2 | - | TRBV7-3 | - | TGTGCCAGCAGCCCGGGGGACTTCAACACCGGGGAGCTGTTTTTT | CASSPGDFNTGELFF
TRBJ2-5 | - | TRBV5-1 | - | TGCGCCAGCAGCGGTACAGCGAAAGAGACCCAGTACTTC | CASSGTAKETQYF
TRBJ2-4 | TRBD2 | TRBV27 | - | TGTGCCAGCAGACGACTAGCGGAGAAAAACATTCAGTACTTC | CASRRLAEKNIQYF
TRBJ1-5 | - | TRBV28 | many | TGTGCCAGCAGTCAACGTTATCAGCCCCAGCATTTT | CASSQRYQPQHF
TRBJ1-1 | - | TRBV6-2/TRBV6-3 | many | TGTGCCAGCAGACCTCTCGGGGGAAGAAACACTGAAGCTTTCTTT | CASRPLGGRNTEAFF
TRBJ2-7 | - | TRBV20-1 | many | TGCAGTGCTAGAGATGCGGCTGACGTTTCCTACGAGCAGTACTTC | CSARDAADVSYEQYF
TRBJ1-2 | - | TRBV2 | many | TGTGCCAGCGAGGCGACGACTAACTATGGCTACACCTTC | CASEATTNYGYTF
TRBJ1-2 | - | TRBV12-3/TRBV12-4 | few | TGTGCCAGCCCGGACGAACAGGGCTGGGGCGGCTACACCTTC | CASPDEQGWGGYTF
TRBJ1-2 | - | TRBV4-1 | many | TGCGCCAGCAGCCTGAAGCGGGGTAACTATGGCTACACCTTC | CASSLKRGNYGYTF
TRBJ2-7 | - | TRBV12-3/TRBV12-4 | many | TGTGCCAGCAGTTTTGCCTCCTACGAGCAGTACTTC | CASSFASYEQYF
TRBJ2-4 | TRBD2 | TRBV12-3/TRBV12-4 | - | TGTGCCAGCAGTTTGAAGAGACTAGCGGGGGGGCTAGCCAAAAACATTCAGTACTTC | CASSLKRLAGGLAKNIQYF
TRBJ2-7 | TRBD2 | TRBV11-2 | many | TGTGCCAGCAGCTTAGTTTTACTAGCGGGGGGCCGTTCCCCCTACGAGCAGTACTTC | CASSLVLLAGGRSPYEQYF
TRBJ2-4 | - | TRBV12-3/TRBV12-4 | many | TGTGCCAGCAAGGAAGCAGGACTAGCCAAAAACATTCAGTACTTC | CASKEAGLAKNIQYF
TRBJ2-2 | TRBD1 | TRBV6-2/TRBV6-3 | many | TGTGCCAGCAGTTCGGGACAGGGGGCCGGGGAGCTGTTTTTT | CASSSGQGAGELFF
TRBJ1-2 | TRBD1 | TRBV28 | - | TGTGCCAGCAGTTTAGAGGACAGGGGAGGCGGCTACACCTTC | CASSLEDRGGGYTF